This T cell receptor (beta chain) came from a study of early T cells in non-severe SARS-CoV-2 infection. Study-wide context: Bulk RNA isolated from unsorted whole blood underwent sequencing; chains were not paired.

Unique molecular identifiers were added to individual cDNA molecules. Each CDR3 protein is one row after TCRdb ran MiXCR on the 5' RACE reads. The sample carries 35,000 to 45,000 distinct CDR3 sequences, approximately 6.2% recorded once. This clonotype has at least ten counts. Trimming stripped 6 bases from V and 3 bases from J, with 9 bases between. Germline assignment: CDR1 MNHEY and CDR2 SVGAGI. The CDR3 covers 12 residues. The chain carries TRBV6-5 and TRBJ2-7; no reliable D call. The receptor's source is an adult who was a healthcare worker with PCR-confirmed SARS-CoV-2 infection or an uninfected control (not recorded which). The material sequenced was whole blood, taken at baseline. CDR3 sequence (DNA): TGTGCCAGCAGCTCCGACGGCTACGAGCAGTACTTC. Residues: CASSSDGYEQYF.